The 27 T cell receptor beta chains below all came from one sample that was sequenced in a study of shared clonotypes between healthy human individuals. TCRdb keeps only in-frame clones here, not all; method: immunoSEQ multiplex PCR. The table has a few million clones, approximately 90% seen once. Sequenced sample: naive CD4+ T cells sorted from blood. Subset indicated: CD45RA+ positively selected. All receptors come from a man aged 18 to 29 in good health.

V and J are TRBV5-1 and TRBJ2-5, with D perhaps TRBD2 (5 bases). The germline CDR1 and CDR2 sequences are SGHRS and YFSETQ. V dropped 4 bases and J dropped 0 bases, with 13 bases sitting between them. This CDR3 comprises 15 residues. The CDR3 DNA is TGCGCCAGCAGCCCAGCGGTATCTTACCAAGAGACCCAGTACTTC. Translation gives CASSPAVSYQETQYF.

This clone appeared a single time. The V gene is TRBV18, the J gene TRBJ1-2; 7 positions match TRBD1. CDR1 is KGHSH, CDR2 LQKENI, per germline. After removal of 3 bases from V and 4 bases from J, the junction contained 8 bases not matched to a gene. CDR3 length: 15 residues. The CDR3 loop reads CASSPGGQETYGYTF. CDR3 DNA: TGTGCCAGCTCACCTGGAGGACAGGAGACCTATGGCTACACCTTC. Filled out from reference TRBV18 and TRBJ1-2, the complete variable domain reads NAGVMQNPRHLVRRRGQEARLRCSPMKGHSHVYWYRQLPEEGLKFMVYLQKENIIDESGMPKERFSAEFPKEGPSILRIQQVVRGDSAAYFCASSPGGQETYGYTFGSGTRLTVV.

A remark on this clone: This sample also contains other DNA sequences that code for the same CDR3. The chain combines TRBV5-1 with TRBJ2-7; D is perhaps TRBD1 (6 bases). CDR3 size: 13 residues. Trimming left V 2 bases short and J 2 bases short, with 8 bases between. Germline V gene sequence: CDR1 SGHRS, CDR2 YFSETQ. The CDR3 here is CASSFPGAYEQYF. The DNA for the CDR3 is TGCGCCAGCAGCTTCCCAGGGGCCTACGAGCAGTACTTC.

This chain links TRBV5-1 with TRBJ1-1; no firm D call. CDR3 length: 15 residues. CDR1 is SGHRS, CDR2 YFSETQ, per germline. V was trimmed by 0 bases and J by 0 bases, leaving 9 bases between them. In nucleotides, the CDR3 is TGCGCCAGCAGCTTGGCGGATCTGATGAACACTGAAGCTTTCTTT. It translates to CASSLADLMNTEAFF.

The V and J genes are TRBV7-2 and TRBJ2-7; 7 bases align to TRBD1. Unmatched junction bases numbered 7, after V lost 5 bases and J lost 3 bases. Germline-derived CDR1 and CDR2 are SGHTA and FQGNSA. The CDR3 runs 14 residues. The DNA of the CDR3 is TGTGCCAGCAGCCCCCGGACAGGATTCTACGAGCAGTACTTC. This codes for CASSPRTGFYEQYF.

V usage is TRBV6-1 and J usage is TRBJ1-1; 7 bases are shared with TRBD1. Trimming removed 10 bases from V and 7 bases from J; junction bases left unmatched: 18. The CDR3 extends over 15 amino acids. Germline V gene sequence: CDR1 MNHNS, CDR2 SASEGT. DNA for the CDR3: TGTGCCACCCAAACCGGGACAGAGGATCTCGGTGAAGCTTTCTTT. It yields the protein CATQTGTEDLGEAFF.

The chain has TRBV10-3 and TRBJ1-1, with D uncertain. The CDR3 is 15 amino acids. Looked up from germline, CDR1 is ENHRY and CDR2 is SYGVKD. The germline V and J ends were trimmed by 0 bases and 6 bases, with 14 bases remaining between them. CDR3 sequence: CAISESEGRPPEAFF. The CDR3 nucleotides are TGTGCCATCAGTGAGTCCGAGGGAAGGCCCCCTGAAGCTTTCTTT.

Regarding this clone: At the DNA level, this CDR3 is encoded by other sequences in the same sample as well. V gene TRBV11-3 combines with J gene TRBJ2-1, with 8 bases fitting TRBD1. With V trimmed by 1 base and J by 4 bases, 3 bases remained unmatched. From germline, CDR1 is SGHNT and CDR2 YENEEA. There are 15 residues in the CDR3. Here the CDR3 reads CASSLGQGAYNEQFF. The CDR3 region has the DNA TGTGCCAGCAGCTTAGGGCAGGGGGCTTACAATGAGCAGTTCTTC.

As concerns this clone: The same CDR3 is also encoded by other DNA sequences in this sample. The rearrangement uses TRBV5-1 and TRBJ2-5; D unresolved. The CDR3 runs 15 residues. The germline V gene encodes CDR1 SGHRS and CDR2 YFSETQ. Trimming took 0 bases from V and 2 from J, leaving 11 bases between them. The CDR3 nucleotides are TGCGCCAGCAGCTTGGACACTGGTGGTCAAGAGACCCAGTACTTC. Protein sequence: CASSLDTGGQETQYF.

The rearrangement uses TRBV5-1 and TRBJ1-2, with 8 bases fitting TRBD1. This CDR3 contains 12 residues. Germline V gene data show CDR1 as SGHRS and CDR2 as YFSETQ. V shed 4 bases and J 6 bases; nucleotides not matched to a gene: 2. CDR3 in DNA: TGCGCCAGCAGCGAACAGGGGGATGGCTACACCTTC. Its protein product is CASSEQGDGYTF.

The chain joins TRBV7-2 to TRBJ1-5; 8 positions agree with TRBD1. V shed 1 base and J 4 bases; nucleotides not matched to a gene: 3. Germline lookup yields CDR1 SGHTA and CDR2 FQGNSA. The CDR3 is 15 amino acids. The CDR3 is CASSLGTGLNQPQHF. The CDR3 nucleotides read TGTGCCAGCAGCTTAGGGACAGGGCTGAATCAGCCCCAGCATTTT. Full variable domain (rest looked up from reference TRBV7-2 and TRBJ1-5): GAGVSQSPSNKVTEKGKDVELRCDPISGHTALYWYRQSLGQGLEFLIYFQGNSAPDKSGLPSDRFSAERTGGSVSTLTIQRTQQEDSAVYLCASSLGTGLNQPQHFGDGTRLSIL.

V and J are TRBV14 and TRBJ2-7, with 10 bases that match TRBD1. The trim removed 3 bases at V and 3 bases at J, leaving 2 bases unmatched. The CDR3 consists of 14 residues. Germline loops: CDR1 SGHDN, CDR2 FVKESK. CDR3 in DNA: TGTGCCAGCAGCCATGGGACAGGGGTCTACGAGCAGTACTTC. Encoded protein: CASSHGTGVYEQYF.

The chain carries TRBV18 and TRBJ2-7; 7 positions agree with TRBD1. Germline trimming cut 6 bases from V and 0 bases from J; bases unmatched to any gene: 5. This CDR3 has 14 amino acids. The germline V gene has CDR1 KGHSH and CDR2 LQKENI. CDR3 sequence reads: CASSQTGVSYEQYF. Here the CDR3 DNA reads TGTGCCAGCTCGCAAACAGGGGTCTCCTACGAGCAGTACTTC.

The V gene is TRBV5-6, the J gene TRBJ2-2; 7 bases line up with TRBD1. Per the germline V gene, CDR1 is SGHDT and CDR2 is YYEEEE. The CDR3 is made up of 15 amino acids. Losses at the gene ends were 4 bases for V and 3 bases for J; bases not matched to a gene: 6. The CDR3 is CASSVRDRDTGELFF. The DNA for the CDR3 is TGTGCCAGCAGCGTACGGGACAGAGACACCGGGGAGCTGTTTTTT.

The V and J genes are TRBV9 and TRBJ2-6, with 8 bases lining up with TRBD1. The CDR3 runs to 19 residues. Germline CDR1 SGDLS, CDR2 YYNGEE. After removal of 3 bases from V and 8 bases from J, the junction contained 19 bases not matched to a gene. The CDR3 DNA is TGTGCCAGCAGCGCCACCTCCGGAGCAGGGGGCCTCGGAACCAACGTCCTGACTTTC. Residues: CASSATSGAGGLGTNVLTF.

This rearrangement joins TRBV9 to TRBJ2-7; 8 nucleotides match TRBD2. CDR3 size: 15 residues. V was clipped by 1 base and J by 3 bases; unmatched bases: 6. Germline assignment: CDR1 SGDLS and CDR2 YYNGEE. The CDR3 region has the DNA TGTGCCAGCAGCGTAACAGCGGGAGATTTCTACGAGCAGTACTTC. Translated, it gives CASSVTAGDFYEQYF. Full variable domain (outside the CDR3, taken from reference TRBV9 and TRBJ2-7): DSGVTQTPKHLITATGQRVTLRCSPRSGDLSVYWYQQSLDQGLQFLIQYYNGEERAKGNILERFSAQQFPDLHSELNLSSLELGDSALYFCASSVTAGDFYEQYFGPGTRLTVT.

The chain uses TRBV18 and TRBJ1-1, with D unclear. Germline V lookup: CDR1 KGHSH, CDR2 LQKENI. The CDR3 loop spans 12 amino acids. The V end was cut by 3 bases, the J end by 11 bases, with 13 bases between. The CDR3 here is CASSPSSARAFF. CDR3 sequence (DNA): TGTGCCAGCTCACCCTCCTCGGCTAGGGCTTTCTTT.

This clone was found once. The chain recombines TRBV9 with TRBJ2-3; D gene uncertain. Germline V gene lookup returns CDR1 SGDLS and CDR2 YYNGEE. The CDR3 is made up of 15 amino acids. The V gene lost 0 bases and the J gene lost 6 bases, with 14 bases spanning the gap. The CDR3 nucleotides read TGTGCCAGCAGCGTAGGGAACAGCTTGGCGGATACGCAGTATTTT. Encoded protein: CASSVGNSLADTQYF.

The chain couples TRBV6-6 to TRBJ2-1, with TRBD2 matching 7 bases. This CDR3 comprises 13 residues. The V gene end was trimmed by 6 bases and the J gene end by 10 bases; junction bases not matched to a gene: 9. Germline CDR1 and CDR2: MNHNY and SVGAGI (reference sequence). CDR3 coding DNA: TGTGCCAGCAGCCCCCCGGGGGGTAGCGAGCAGTTCTTC. Translation: CASSPPGGSEQFF.

The chain employs TRBV7-3 and TRBJ2-1; 8 bases align to TRBD2. The V segment lost 4 bases and the J segment 6 bases; nucleotides outside the gene matches: 5. The CDR3 is 14 residues long. CDR1 and CDR2 from the germline V gene are SGHTA and FQGTGA. This chain's CDR3 is CASSSSAGVNEQFF. Written as DNA, the CDR3 is TGTGCCAGCAGCTCGTCAGCGGGGGTCAATGAGCAGTTCTTC.

The V call is TRBV7-9, the J call TRBJ1-5, with a weak D call TRBD1 (5 bases). V shed 5 bases and J shed 0 bases, with 11 bases lying between them. Germline V gene lookup returns CDR1 SEHNR and CDR2 FQNEAQ (reference sequence). The CDR3 length is 15 residues. Here the CDR3 DNA reads TGTGCCAGCAGCAGCACAGGCTATAGCAATCAGCCCCAGCATTTT. Translation: CASSSTGYSNQPQHF.

About this clone: Within the sample, other DNA sequences also encode this same CDR3. The V call is TRBV5-1, the J call TRBJ2-3; D not resolved. Germline lookup yields CDR1 SGHRS and CDR2 YFSETQ. The CDR3 length is 14 residues. Trimming left V 0 bases short and J 2 bases short, with 7 bases between. The CDR3 reads CASSLGEITDTQYF. In DNA form, the CDR3 reads TGCGCCAGCAGCTTGGGGGAAATCACAGATACGCAGTATTTT.

V is TRBV7-2 and J is TRBJ2-7, with D unresolved. The CDR3 totals 14 residues. The germline gives CDR1 SGHTA, CDR2 FQGNSA. V lost 4 bases to trimming and J lost 0 bases, with 10 bases between them. This CDR3 reads CASSSGRSSYEQYF. The CDR3 DNA is TGTGCCAGCAGCTCTGGACGCAGCTCCTACGAGCAGTACTTC.

This chain links TRBV7-2 with TRBJ1-6; D gene ambiguous. Trimming took 3 bases from V and 9 from J, leaving 9 bases between them. The CDR3 contains 13 residues. Germline values: CDR1 SGHTA, CDR2 FQGNSA. The CDR3 DNA reads TGTGCCAGCAGCTTTGACGGTGTTTCACCCCTCCACTTT. Protein sequence: CASSFDGVSPLHF. The complete variable domain, with remaining parts taken from reference TRBV7-2 and TRBJ1-6, reads GAGVSQSPSNKVTEKGKDVELRCDPISGHTALYWYRQSLGQGLEFLIYFQGNSAPDKSGLPSDRFSAERTGGSVSTLTIQRTQQEDSAVYLCASSFDGVSPLHFGNGTRLTVT.

The rearrangement joins TRBV7-9 to TRBJ2-5, with 9 nucleotides matching TRBD2. The V gene's germline CDR1 is SEHNR and CDR2 FQNEAQ (reference sequence). This CDR3 region has 14 residues. Losses at the gene ends were 11 bases for V and 4 bases for J; bases not matched to a gene: 11. DNA of the CDR3: TGTGCCGGATGCCGGCGGGGGGGCGGAGAGACCCAGTACTTC. This gives the protein CAGCRRGGGETQYF.

This clone appeared a single time. Other DNA variants within this sample encode the same CDR3. The chain employs TRBV28 and TRBJ1-5, with D perhaps TRBD1 (5 bases). Germline loops: CDR1 MDHEN, CDR2 SYDVKM. This CDR3 region has 13 residues. The germline V and J ends were trimmed by 5 bases and 4 bases, with 9 bases remaining between them. The CDR3 reads CASSGGGNQPQHF. In DNA, the CDR3 is TGTGCCAGCAGTGGGGGGGGGAATCAGCCCCAGCATTTT.

The rearrangement joins TRBV10-2 to TRBJ2-7, with no clear D. Germline loops: CDR1 WSHSY, CDR2 SAAADI. This CDR3 has 15 residues. Trimming took off 0 bases at V and 0 bases at J, with 9 bases between the two ends. This chain's CDR3 is CASSESTTSSYEQYF. CDR3 sequence (DNA): TGCGCCAGCAGTGAGTCGACGACAAGCTCCTACGAGCAGTACTTC.